The 22 T cell receptor beta chains below come from one sample, sequenced in a study of blood T cell repertoires in COVID-19. Method: immunoSEQ multiplex PCR; TCRdb's copy keeps in-frame clones and lacks some. The sample lists under 250,000 clones, 75% to 85% seen once, with less than 6.5% in the top ten. Material: peripheral blood. Receptors originate from a human donor in a cohort sampled during active COVID-19.

The chain has TRBV3-1 (or the pseudogene TRBV3-2) and TRBJ2-5; 8 bases map to TRBD2. V lost 0 bases and J lost 0; bases outside the gene matches: 6. Germline V gene sequence: CDR1 LGHDT, CDR2 YNNKEL (reference sequence). CDR3 length: 17 amino acids. The CDR3 DNA reads as TGTGCCAGCAGCCAAGATAACCGCGGGGGGTACCAAGAGACCCAGTACTTC. Its protein product is CASSQDNRGGYQETQYF.

The chain has TRBV12-3 or TRBV12-4 and TRBJ1-2; D is unclear. The CDR3 covers 11 residues. Trimming shortened V by 5 bases and J by 6 bases, and 7 bases separated the two germline ends. CDR3 loop: CASSTENGYTF. In nucleotides, the CDR3 is TGTGCCAGCAGTACAGAGAATGGCTACACCTTC.

The chain joins TRBV29-1 to TRBJ1-1, with TRBD1 as a possible D gene (5 bases). Germline CDR1 reads SQVTM; CDR2 reads ANQGSEA. This CDR3 has 13 residues. The V gene lost 2 bases and the J gene lost 0 bases, with 7 bases spanning the gap. CDR3 in amino acids: CSVETGMNTEAFF. The CDR3 DNA reads TGCAGCGTTGAAACAGGCATGAACACTGAAGCTTTCTTT.

The chain has TRBV12-5 and TRBJ2-1, with 11 bases fitting TRBD1. The CDR3 has 15 residues. Germline V CDR1 and CDR2: LGHNT, FRNRAP. J gave up 8 bases and V 4 bases, and 7 bases lay outside the gene matches. The CDR3 protein is CASGSGQGAFHEQFF. For the CDR3, the DNA is TGTGCTAGTGGTTCCGGACAGGGGGCCTTCCATGAGCAGTTCTTC.

The chain uses TRBV5-4 and TRBJ1-4, with 8 bases matching TRBD1. CDR1 and CDR2 from the germline V gene are SGHNT and YYREEE (reference sequence). The ends lost 2 bases at V and 3 bases at J; junction bases unmatched: 0. CDR3 length equals 14 residues. This CDR3 reads CASSLQGANEKLFF. CDR3 DNA: TGTGCCAGCAGCTTACAGGGGGCTAATGAAAAACTGTTTTTT.

This chain connects TRBV18 to TRBJ1-4; D unresolved. Germline V gene sequence: CDR1 KGHSH, CDR2 LQKENI. Deletions cut 0 bases from V and 7 bases from J, with 15 bases between. This CDR3 contains 16 residues. This chain's CDR3 is CASSPPAAGRGEKLFF. CDR3 nucleotides: TGTGCCAGCTCACCACCGGCAGCGGGCCGGGGTGAAAAACTGTTTTTT.

The chain is built from TRBV19 and TRBJ2-5, with 7 nucleotides matching TRBD2. The CDR3 runs 14 residues. Trimming removed 9 bases from V and 3 bases from J; junction bases left unmatched: 10. From germline, CDR1 is LNHDA and CDR2 SQIVND (reference sequence). The CDR3 DNA reads TGTGCCAGCGGTGGGACTACCGACAAAGAGACCCAGTACTTC. Translated: CASGGTTDKETQYF. Full variable domain (remainder filled in from reference TRBV19 and TRBJ2-5): DGGITQSPKYLFRKEGQNVTLSCEQNLNHDAMYWYRQDPGQGLRLIYYSQIVNDFQKGDIAEGYSVSREKKESFPLTVTSAQKNPTAFYLCASGGTTDKETQYFGPGTRLLVL.

The J gene is TRBJ2-1, the V gene TRBV28, with TRBD2 matching over 12 bases. The CDR3 has 16 residues. V gave up 0 bases and J gave up 15 bases; unmatched junction bases: 12. Germline V gene data show CDR1 as MDHEN and CDR2 as SYDVKM. CDR3 region: CASSLWFKGLAGEAFF. The CDR3 DNA is TGTGCCAGCAGTTTATGGTTTAAGGGACTAGCGGGCGAAGCGTTCTTC.

The chain recombines TRBV19 with TRBJ1-5; D gene uncertain. V gave up 9 bases and J gave up 0 bases, with 12 bases separating them. The CDR3 contains 14 residues. Germline-derived CDR1 and CDR2 are LNHDA and SQIVND (reference sequence). DNA of the CDR3: TGTGCCAGCCGGACTGAGTTTAGCAATCAGCCCCAGCATTTT. Its translation is CASRTEFSNQPQHF.

This sequence joins TRBV6-5 and TRBJ2-2; D perhaps matches TRBD1 (6 bases). This CDR3 has 13 amino acids. Looked up from germline, CDR1 is MNHEY and CDR2 is SVGAGI. V lost 10 bases and J 11 bases, leaving 20 bases between the germline ends. This CDR3 is CATLRGQIGELFF. The CDR3 DNA sequence: TGTGCCACTCTAAGGGGACAAATCGGAGAGCTGTTTTTT.

The chain links TRBV6-6 to TRBJ1-2; tentatively, D is TRBD1 (5 bases). Trimming stripped 2 bases from V and 8 bases from J, with 12 bases between. This CDR3 spans 13 amino acids. Germline V lookup: CDR1 MNHNY, CDR2 SVGAGI (reference sequence). The CDR3 nucleotides read TGTGCCAGCAGTTACAACCAGGGATCGGGCTACACCTTC. Encoded protein: CASSYNQGSGYTF.

The chain uses TRBV5-6 and TRBJ2-5, with 9 bases that match TRBD2. The CDR3 is made up of 16 amino acids. From germline, CDR1 is SGHDT and CDR2 YYEEEE. V was clipped by 0 bases and J by 5 bases; unmatched bases: 8. CDR3 sequence: CASSLEIAGARETQYF. CDR3 sequence (DNA): TGTGCCAGCAGCTTGGAAATAGCGGGGGCCCGGGAGACCCAGTACTTC.

Concerning this clone itself: A read error may explain this, as a much larger clone is one base away. The chain combines TRBV7-2 with TRBJ1-6; D possibly corresponds to TRBD1 (6 bases). CDR3 length equals 15 residues. Germline assignment: CDR1 SGHTA and CDR2 FQGNSA. Trimming left V 1 base short and J 7 bases short, with 11 bases between. The CDR3 loop is CASSLGPGENSPLHF. In DNA form, the CDR3 reads TGTGCCAGCAGCTTAGGTCCAGGGGAGAATTCACCCCTCCACTTT.

The chain couples TRBV5-5 to TRBJ2-7, with 8 bases matching TRBD1. The CDR3 spans 15 residues. Germline V gene lookup returns CDR1 SGHKS and CDR2 YYEKEE (reference sequence). Trimming took 4 bases from V and 3 from J; bases not matched to a gene: 9. CDR3 loop: CASSITGGSLYEQYF. The CDR3 nucleotides are TGTGCCAGCAGCATCACAGGGGGAAGCCTCTACGAGCAGTACTTC.

The CDR3 region is CASLLAGGSGEQYF. Here the CDR3 DNA reads TGTGCCAGCCTACTAGCGGGAGGGTCCGGGGAGCAGTACTTC. V is TRBV3-1 (or the pseudogene TRBV3-2) and J is TRBJ2-7; 13 bases match TRBD2. CDR3 length: 14 residues. Germline values: CDR1 LGHDT, CDR2 YNNKEL (reference sequence). J gave up 7 bases and V 8 bases, and 8 bases lay outside the gene matches.

The gene calls are TRBV4-2 and TRBJ2-7, with 7 positions matching TRBD1. This CDR3 spans 16 amino acids. The J segment lost 2 bases and the V segment lost 0 bases, leaving 7 bases of the junction unmatched. CDR1 and CDR2 from the germline V gene are LGHNA and YNFKEQ. CDR3 protein: CASSQDPGTVTYEQYF. In DNA, the CDR3 is TGTGCCAGCAGCCAAGACCCCGGGACAGTTACCTACGAGCAGTACTTC.

This clone occurred once. Relative to the germline gene, one junction end is altered; a read error may explain this. The V gene is TRBV7-9, the J gene TRBJ1-2; perhaps TRBD1 as D (5 bases). Germline CDR1 and CDR2: SEHNR and FQNEAQ (reference sequence). CDR3 size: 11 residues. CDR3 nucleotide sequence: TGTGCCAGCAGTTTAGACAGCCGCTACACCTTC. It codes for CASSLDSRYTF.

There are a few counts of this clone. This chain joins TRBV5-1 and TRBJ1-6; possible D gene TRBD1, 6 bases. The germline gives CDR1 SGHRS, CDR2 YFSETQ. CDR3 length equals 13 residues. Trimming removed 5 bases at V and 5 bases at J, with 8 bases between. The CDR3 DNA follows: TGCGCCAGCAGACAGGGTAATAATTCACCCCTCCACTTT. It specifies CASRQGNNSPLHF.

The chain joins TRBV27 to TRBJ2-3; D is uncertain. V lost 3 bases to trimming and J lost 0 bases, with 10 bases between them. This CDR3 is built from 15 residues. Germline V gene data show CDR1 as MNHEY and CDR2 as SMNVEV (reference sequence). DNA for the CDR3: TGTGCCAGCAGTTTCACCGGGTTCAGCACAGATACGCAGTATTTT. Translation gives CASSFTGFSTDTQYF.

The chain is built from TRBV25-1 and TRBJ2-4, with a possible D match to TRBD2 (5 bases). V lost 5 bases to trimming and J lost 6 bases, with 11 bases between them. The germline CDR1 and CDR2 sequences are MGHDK and SYGVNS. This CDR3 is 13 amino acids long. In nucleotides, the CDR3 is TGTGCCAGCAGTCCACCTAGCCGAAACATTCAGTACTTC. As protein: CASSPPSRNIQYF. Drawing the rest from reference TRBV25-1 and TRBJ2-4, the complete variable domain is EADIYQTPRYLVIGTGKKITLECSQTMGHDKMYWYQQDPGMELHLIHYSYGVNSTEKGDLSSESTVSRIRTEHFPLTLESARPSHTSQYLCASSPPSRNIQYFGAGTRLSVL.

The rearrangement uses TRBV11-2 and TRBJ2-4; TRBD1 aligns across 7 bases. Germline loops: CDR1 SGHAT, CDR2 FQNNGV. The junction had 9 bases not matched to a gene; V was cut back by 3 bases and J by 4 bases. The CDR3 is 16 amino acids. CDR3 in DNA: TGTGCCAGCAGCTTCGGACAGGCTGGGGGTAAAAACATTCAGTACTTC. It yields the protein CASSFGQAGGKNIQYF.

The rearrangement uses TRBV5-4 and TRBJ1-2, with D maybe TRBD1 (5 bases). The ends were cut back, 4 bases at V and 0 bases at J, with 10 bases in the middle. CDR3 length: 14 amino acids. Germline lookup yields CDR1 SGHNT and CDR2 YYREEE (reference sequence). CDR3 in amino acids: CASSPSTANYGYTF. The DNA for the CDR3 is TGTGCCAGCAGCCCATCGACAGCTAACTATGGCTACACCTTC.